The text below deals with one T cell receptor beta chain. Antigen: not known. These data come from a study of T cell responses to AZD1222 COVID-19 vaccine. Produced via immunoSEQ multiplex PCR; TCRdb's table is partial and in-frame only. The sample shows 160,000 or so clones, approximately 94% of them seen only once. J was trimmed by 7 bases and V by 5 bases; bases with no gene match: 17. The V gene's germline CDR1 is MDHEN and CDR2 SYDVKM. The length of the CDR3 is 18 residues. Findings and caveats of the study: The donor cohort was predominantly white British with a female majority, and clonal diversity may have been underestimated.

This sample comprised peripheral blood, obtained 28 days after the second AZD1222 dose. This rearrangement joins TRBV28 to TRBJ1-6; 7 nucleotides align to TRBD1. The clonotype comes from an adult who received the AZD1222 COVID-19 vaccine. In DNA form, the CDR3 reads TGTGCCAGCAGTCTTCGGCAGACAGGGAGAAGGGAAAATTCACCCCTCCACTTT. Translation gives CASSLRQTGRRENSPLHF.